Described below is a single T cell receptor (beta chain) sequence and its context. TCRdb's copy holds only in-frame clones and misses some; the assay was immunoSEQ multiplex PCR. This table holds about 200,000 clones, approximately 80% found once. This entry comes from a study of blood T cell repertoires in COVID-19. About the research overall: Samples taken during acute and convalescent COVID-19 were collected in the United States, Italy and Spain. PBMCs, B-cell-depleted T cells, or T cells provided the cDNA or gDNA that made up the material.

The receptor comes from a woman older than 75 with COVID-19, enrolled during active disease. Sequencing used peripheral blood.

CDR3 in DNA: TGTGCCATCTCCGAGGGACTGAACAATCAGCCCCAGCATTTT. Translation: CAISEGLNNQPQHF. The chain uses TRBV10-3 and TRBJ1-5; D is perhaps TRBD1 (5 bases). CDR3 length: 14 amino acids. Trimming removed 8 bases from V and 3 bases from J, with 14 bases in between. Per the germline V gene, CDR1 is ENHRY and CDR2 is SYGVKD.